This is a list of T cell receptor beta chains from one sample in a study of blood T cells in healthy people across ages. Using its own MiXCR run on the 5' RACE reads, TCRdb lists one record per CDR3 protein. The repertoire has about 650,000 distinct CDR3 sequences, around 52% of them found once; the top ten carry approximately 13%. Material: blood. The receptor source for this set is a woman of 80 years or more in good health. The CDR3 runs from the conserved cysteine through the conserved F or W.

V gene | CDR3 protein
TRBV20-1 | CSARDRDRGKGREQYF
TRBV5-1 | CASSLGAGPSSYEQYF
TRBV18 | CASSPQAGANTEAFF
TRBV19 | CAGSIEGAGELFF
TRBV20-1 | CSRGRDGQPQHF
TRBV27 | CASSSYQNYEQYF
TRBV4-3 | CASSQNAEAEQYF
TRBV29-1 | CSVEERPYNEQYF
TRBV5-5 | CASSQGLRGAVFYEQYF
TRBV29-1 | CSVVQGYEQYF
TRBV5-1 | CASSLSQSGISYNEQFF
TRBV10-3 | CAISGAEQGSGEQYF
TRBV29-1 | CSVEETHEQYF
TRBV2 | CASSAEAAYNEQFF
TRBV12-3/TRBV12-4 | CASSNSGRGKNIQYF
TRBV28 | CASSFRGIKRGGSYEQYF
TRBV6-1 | CASSVVGARETQYF
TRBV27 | CASSLLAGGPVDEQFF
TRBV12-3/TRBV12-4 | CASKLQPTANNEQFF
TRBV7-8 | CASSLEGGLYDTQYF
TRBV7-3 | CASSSGLAGSNEQYF
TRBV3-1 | CASSHLTAFNYGHTF
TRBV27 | CASSLSGRASNTEAFF
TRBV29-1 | CSVLASEQFF
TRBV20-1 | CSARARTGTDEQYF
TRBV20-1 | CSARTSGGQETRYF
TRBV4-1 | CASSQATGPTDNEQYF